The rows below give T cell receptor beta chains drawn from one sample of a study of human T cells and chemical hapten exposure. Via MiXCR, TCRdb re-called the RACE reads, giving one row per CDR3 protein. The sample consists of 330,000 or so distinct CDR3 sequences, around 6% of them appearing once. The sequences come from whole blood, collected in connection with sensitization to the hapten diphenylcyclopropenone (DPC). These receptors were obtained from a young woman with alopecia areata. Some clones in this sample may be carry-over from other donors' samples. Each CDR3 is given with its conserved first and last residue.

v_call: TRBV6-5
j_call: TRBJ1-6
cdr3_aa: CASSYSDRGDSPLHF

v_call: TRBV5-4
j_call: TRBJ2-7
cdr3_aa: CASSPAGAVRSEQYF

v_call: TRBV11-2
j_call: TRBJ1-4
cdr3_aa: CASSFSTGGEKLFF

v_call: TRBV7-6
j_call: TRBJ1-4
cdr3_aa: CASSLGQGPSTNEKLFF

v_call: TRBV6-1
j_call: TRBJ2-2
cdr3_aa: CASIATGDSTGELFF

v_call: TRBV29-1
j_call: TRBJ2-3
cdr3_aa: CSVEVPSGFEYTQYF

v_call: TRBV7-8
j_call: TRBJ2-6
cdr3_aa: CASSLGRSSSGANVLTF

v_call: TRBV11-2
j_call: TRBJ2-3
cdr3_aa: CASSFAGLADTDTQYF

v_call: TRBV20-1
j_call: TRBJ1-1
cdr3_aa: CSADRGETEAFF

v_call: TRBV6-2/TRBV6-3
j_call: TRBJ1-6
cdr3_aa: CASSGGNRISPLHF

v_call: TRBV7-2
j_call: TRBJ1-5
cdr3_aa: CASSLDPGLNQPQHF

v_call: TRBV10-3
j_call: TRBJ1-1
cdr3_aa: CAISERTEVTEAFF

v_call: TRBV7-2
j_call: TRBJ2-3
cdr3_aa: CASSLVTASTDTQYF

v_call: TRBV6-4
j_call: TRBJ1-5
cdr3_aa: CASSWTGVGNQPQHF

v_call: TRBV6-5
j_call: TRBJ1-4
cdr3_aa: CASSRRFRTSQDEKLFF

v_call: TRBV6-2/TRBV6-3
j_call: TRBJ1-1
cdr3_aa: CASSYLRTGGRQRTEAFF

v_call: TRBV5-6
j_call: TRBJ2-7
cdr3_aa: CASSQDGQGIHEQYF

v_call: TRBV7-2
j_call: TRBJ2-5
cdr3_aa: CASSLFTGGQETQYF

v_call: TRBV12-5
j_call: TRBJ2-1
cdr3_aa: CASGFVSYNEQFF

v_call: TRBV25-1
j_call: TRBJ1-2
cdr3_aa: CASSDHIHQTGRDYGYTF

v_call: TRBV27
j_call: TRBJ1-1
cdr3_aa: CASSPPGGLTEAFF

v_call: TRBV3-1
j_call: TRBJ2-1
cdr3_aa: CASSQDRGLGYNEQFF

v_call: TRBV11-1
j_call: TRBJ2-1
cdr3_aa: CASSSRDRVFEGEQFF

v_call: TRBV20-1
j_call: TRBJ1-6
cdr3_aa: CSARGTGAGSPLHF

v_call: TRBV4-1
j_call: TRBJ2-3
cdr3_aa: CASSPVPGSTDTQYF

v_call: TRBV7-9
j_call: TRBJ1-1
cdr3_aa: CASSRQGPTEAFF

v_call: TRBV7-3
j_call: TRBJ1-6
cdr3_aa: CASSPIGGFNSPLHF

v_call: TRBV7-9
j_call: TRBJ1-1
cdr3_aa: CASSKIRTPDRPKAFF

v_call: TRBV20-1
j_call: TRBJ2-1
cdr3_aa: CSASIALDEQFF

v_call: TRBV6-2/TRBV6-3
j_call: TRBJ1-1
cdr3_aa: CASSEYRVEAFF

v_call: TRBV3-1
j_call: TRBJ2-1
cdr3_aa: CASSPLFLENEQFF

v_call: TRBV3-1
j_call: TRBJ2-7
cdr3_aa: CASSRPSYEQYF

v_call: TRBV29-1
j_call: TRBJ1-2
cdr3_aa: CSAVTERYGYTF

v_call: TRBV4-3
j_call: TRBJ2-3
cdr3_aa: CASREQGSGTDTQYF

v_call: TRBV12-3/TRBV12-4
j_call: TRBJ2-5
cdr3_aa: CASSPTGSGETQYF

v_call: TRBV7-9
j_call: TRBJ1-2
cdr3_aa: CASSPRPYGYTF

v_call: TRBV6-6
j_call: TRBJ1-6
cdr3_aa: CASSQTISYNSPLHF

v_call: TRBV6-5
j_call: TRBJ1-1
cdr3_aa: CASSYFQGWTEAFF

v_call: TRBV20-1
j_call: TRBJ1-1
cdr3_aa: CSARVDPPTEAFF

v_call: TRBV2
j_call: TRBJ1-6
cdr3_aa: CASSPEAGSPLHF

v_call: TRBV4-2
j_call: TRBJ1-4
cdr3_aa: CASSHPGRPGELFF

v_call: TRBV4-1
j_call: TRBJ2-1
cdr3_aa: CASSQAPGGSNSYNEQFF

v_call: TRBV12-5
j_call: TRBJ2-1
cdr3_aa: CASGLVLGLELNDQFF

v_call: TRBV10-3
j_call: TRBJ1-6
cdr3_aa: CAISDYNSPLHF

v_call: TRBV4-2
j_call: TRBJ1-5
cdr3_aa: CASSQQRTANQPQHF

v_call: TRBV6-2/TRBV6-3
j_call: TRBJ2-7
cdr3_aa: CASSNLRDRGHYEQYF

v_call: TRBV3-1
j_call: TRBJ2-1
cdr3_aa: CASSQEDGVREQFF